The 22 T cell receptor beta chains reported below all come from one sample, sequenced in a study of T cells after yellow fever vaccination. TCRdb independently ran MiXCR on the 5' RACE reads; one entry per CDR3 protein. The table includes just under 600,000 distinct CDR3 sequences, roughly 13% detected once. Sample: PBMCs, taken on the day of the yellow fever booster vaccination. Receptors were obtained from a man aged 30 to 45 who received the YFV17D yellow fever vaccine.

The chain employs TRBV18 and TRBJ1-6; D call uncertain. The V and J ends lost 2 bases and 4 bases respectively, with 12 bases between them. The germline CDR1 and CDR2 sequences are KGHSH and LQKENI. The CDR3 consists of 16 residues. CDR3 loop: CASSPRSEDYNSPLHF. CDR3 coding DNA: TGTGCCAGCTCACCAAGGTCGGAGGATTATAATTCACCCCTCCACTTT.

The J gene is TRBJ2-1, the V gene TRBV12-3 or TRBV12-4; 7 positions match TRBD1. The CDR3 is 14 residues long. The ends lost 0 bases at V and 8 bases at J; junction bases unmatched: 4. CDR3 loop: CASSLAGGLYEQFF. Here the CDR3 DNA reads TGTGCCAGCAGTTTAGCAGGGGGCTTATATGAGCAGTTCTTC.

The CDR3 is CSAGGLAGNNEQFF. CDR3 DNA sequence: TGCAGTGCTGGGGGACTAGCGGGAAACAATGAGCAGTTCTTC. V and J are TRBV20-1 and TRBJ2-1, with TRBD2 matching over 13 bases. The CDR3 length is 14 residues. The V gene end was trimmed by 5 bases and the J gene end by 5 bases; junction bases not matched to a gene: 3. Germline V CDR1 and CDR2: DFQATT, SNEGSKA (reference sequence).

The chain has TRBV10-3 and TRBJ2-5; the match to TRBD1 covers 10 bases. The germline CDR1 and CDR2 sequences are ENHRY and SYGVKD. The CDR3 covers 15 residues. With 4 bases clipped from V and 1 base from J, the junction kept 3 bases outside the gene matches. This chain's CDR3 is CAISGTGGGQETQYF. The CDR3 region has the DNA TGTGCCATCAGTGGGACAGGGGGGGGCCAAGAGACCCAGTACTTC.

The rearrangement joins TRBV7-6 to TRBJ2-5; 7 positions agree with TRBD2. The V gene end was trimmed by 4 bases and the J gene end by 5 bases; junction bases not matched to a gene: 7. The CDR3 loop spans 14 amino acids. The V gene's germline CDR1 is SGHVS and CDR2 FNYEAQ. CDR3 protein: CASSSAGRPETQYF. Here the CDR3 DNA reads TGTGCCAGCAGCTCCGCCGGGAGGCCGGAGACCCAGTACTTC. The variable domain in full, with the rest retrieved from reference TRBV7-6 and TRBJ2-5, is GAGVSQSPRYKVTKRGQDVALRCDPISGHVSLYWYRQALGQGPEFLTYFNYEAQQDKSGLPNDRFSAERPEGSISTLTIQRTEQRDSAMYRCASSSAGRPETQYFGPGTRLLVL.

The chain couples TRBV7-2 to TRBJ2-7, with 11 bases matching TRBD2. CDR1 is SGHTA, CDR2 FQGNSA, per germline. The length of the CDR3 is 16 residues. Trimming at V came to 3 bases and at J to 4 bases, leaving 8 bases not matched to a gene. In DNA, the CDR3 is TGTGCCAGCAGCTTCCGCCCATCTAGCGGGAGGTACGAGCAGTACTTC. Amino acids: CASSFRPSSGRYEQYF. The complete variable domain, with remaining parts taken from reference TRBV7-2 and TRBJ2-7, reads GAGVSQSPSNKVTEKGKDVELRCDPISGHTALYWYRQSLGQGLEFLIYFQGNSAPDKSGLPSDRFSAERTGGSVSTLTIQRTQQEDSAVYLCASSFRPSSGRYEQYFGPGTRLTVT.

Many counts were recorded for this clonotype. The chain has TRBV3-1 and TRBJ2-7, with D possibly being TRBD1 (6 bases). The CDR3 covers 13 residues. V gave up 1 base and J gave up 3 bases, with 7 bases separating them. Per the germline V gene, CDR1 is LGHDT and CDR2 is YNNKEL (reference sequence). CDR3 in amino acids: CASSQGRGYEQYF. The CDR3 DNA reads TGTGCCAGCAGCCAAGGCAGGGGCTACGAGCAGTACTTC.

This clonotype was observed a few times. Written as DNA, the CDR3 is TGCAGTATACGGACAGGTAACTACGAGCAGTACTTC. Its protein is CSIRTGNYEQYF. This chain links TRBV20-1 with TRBJ2-7; 7 nucleotides align to TRBD1. Germline V CDR1 and CDR2: DFQATT, SNEGSKA (reference sequence). V lost 8 bases to trimming and J lost 3 bases; unmatched junction nucleotides: 7. The CDR3 extends over 12 amino acids.

The chain is built from TRBV7-2 and TRBJ2-5; 7 nucleotides agree with TRBD2. V dropped 2 bases and J dropped 9; count of bases not matched to a gene: 6. Germline assignment: CDR1 SGHTA and CDR2 FQGNSA. This CDR3 spans 13 amino acids. The CDR3 DNA is TGTGCCAGCAGCTTATCGCGGGAGCGGCCCCAGTACTTC. It translates to CASSLSRERPQYF.

The chain uses TRBV6-1 and TRBJ1-1, with D perhaps TRBD1 (6 bases). This CDR3 comprises 13 residues. V was cut by 8 bases and J by 4 bases, with 14 bases left in between. Germline V gene lookup returns CDR1 MNHNS and CDR2 SASEGT. The CDR3 sequence: CASLTGRGTEAFF. For the CDR3, the DNA is TGTGCCAGCTTGACAGGCCGAGGCACTGAAGCTTTCTTT.

This chain links TRBV15 with TRBJ2-5, with D tentatively TRBD1 or TRBD2 (5 bases each). The CDR3 length is 14 residues. V lost 7 bases and J lost 3, with 15 bases in between. Germline CDR1 and CDR2: LNHNV and YYDKDF (reference sequence). The CDR3 nucleotides are TGTGCCACCATGGAAAGAGGGGCAAAAGAGACCCAGTACTTC. This codes for CATMERGAKETQYF. Using reference TRBV15 and TRBJ2-5 for the parts outside the CDR3, the full variable domain is DAMVIQNPRYQVTQFGKPVTLSCSQTLNHNVMYWYQQKSSQAPKLLFHYYDKDFNNEADTPDNFQSRRPNTSFCFLDIRSPGLGDTAMYLCATMERGAKETQYFGPGTRLLVL.

This clonotype was detected ten times or more. This chain links TRBV7-8 with TRBJ2-1; 9 positions agree with TRBD2. With V trimmed by 3 bases and J by 9 bases, 9 bases remained unmatched. The CDR3 spans 15 residues. The germline V gene encodes CDR1 SGHVS and CDR2 FQNEAQ. The DNA of the CDR3 is TGTGCCAGCAGCTTTTTAGCGGGAGCCGCGAGTGAGCAGTTCTTC. As protein: CASSFLAGAASEQFF.

This clonotype was observed a few times. The CDR3 nucleotides read TGCAGTGCCACAACTAGCGGGAGGGCCGTTGAGCAGTACTTC. As protein: CSATTSGRAVEQYF. The chain joins TRBV20-1 to TRBJ2-7, with 13 bases that match TRBD2. In germline, CDR1 is DFQATT, CDR2 SNEGSKA (reference sequence). V lost 6 bases, J lost 7 bases, and 9 bases stayed unmatched. The CDR3 contains 14 residues.

This clonotype has a handful of counts. The V call is TRBV20-1, the J call TRBJ2-7; 9 bases are a match to TRBD1. Unmatched junction bases numbered 8, after V lost 5 bases and J lost 3 bases. The CDR3 has 14 amino acids. Looked up from germline, CDR1 is DFQATT and CDR2 is SNEGSKA (reference sequence). This CDR3 is CSARGQGNYYEQYF. The CDR3 DNA reads as TGCAGTGCTCGGGGACAGGGTAATTACTACGAGCAGTACTTC.

This chain uses TRBV7-9 with TRBJ2-3; 7 bases align to TRBD2. The V and J ends lost 1 base and 2 bases, in that order; junction bases with no gene match: 6. The CDR3 length is 16 residues. Germline V CDR1 and CDR2: SEHNR, FQNEAQ (reference sequence). DNA of the CDR3: TGTGCCAGCAGCTTAGTCCCTAGCGGCATCACAGATACGCAGTATTTT. Translating gives CASSLVPSGITDTQYF.

This clonotype has ten or more counts. This chain links TRBV27 with TRBJ2-1; D unresolved. The CDR3 spans 13 residues. Germline V gene data show CDR1 as MNHEY and CDR2 as SMNVEV (reference sequence). Between the trimmed V and J ends, which lost 5 bases and 3 bases, there was a span of 8 bases. CDR3 residues: CASSPGRYNEQFF. In nucleotides, the CDR3 is TGTGCCAGCAGTCCGGGCCGCTACAATGAGCAGTTCTTC.

J is TRBJ2-5 and V is TRBV28; a possible D gene is TRBD1 (6 bases). The V end lost 5 bases, the J end lost 5 bases, and 15 bases lay between the germline ends. The CDR3 is 14 amino acids. Germline values: CDR1 MDHEN, CDR2 SYDVKM. The CDR3 DNA reads TGTGCCAGCAGTGGAAAACAGGGAGTCGAGACCCAGTACTTC. As protein: CASSGKQGVETQYF. The full variable domain, with the rest looked up from reference TRBV28 and TRBJ2-5, is DVKVTQSSRYLVKRTGEKVFLECVQDMDHENMFWYRQDPGLGLRLIYFSYDVKMKEKGDIPEGYSVSREKKERFSLILESASTNQTSMYLCASSGKQGVETQYFGPGTRLLVL.

This rearrangement joins TRBV10-3 to TRBJ1-5; 8 bases fit TRBD1. With V trimmed by 2 bases and J by 5 bases, 2 bases remained unmatched. The CDR3 runs to 14 residues. Per germline, CDR1 ENHRY and CDR2 SYGVKD. CDR3 protein: CAISEKTGDQPQHF. In nucleotides, the CDR3 is TGTGCCATCAGTGAGAAGACAGGGGATCAGCCCCAGCATTTT.

The chain employs TRBV29-1 and TRBJ1-3, with unresolved D. Germline V gene sequence: CDR1 SQVTM, CDR2 ANQGSEA. V was pared by 7 bases and J by 0 bases, with 7 bases between. The CDR3 covers 12 residues. The CDR3, as DNA: TGCAGCGCCGAGAGCTCTGGAAACACCATATATTTT. Its translation is CSAESSGNTIYF.

This clonotype came up a few times. This chain links TRBV19 with TRBJ2-1, with 10 bases fitting TRBD2. The V and J ends lost 10 bases and 12 bases, in that order; junction bases with no gene match: 9. Germline V gene sequence: CDR1 LNHDA, CDR2 SQIVND (reference sequence). The length of the CDR3 is 12 residues. CDR3 nucleotide sequence: TGTGCCATGGGGTCTAGCGGGAGTCGGCAGTTCTTC. Its protein product is CAMGSSGSRQFF.

Comments on this clonotype: One end of the junction is discordant with germline, which a read error may explain. V is TRBV7-2 and J is TRBJ1-6, with unresolved D. CDR1 SGHTA and CDR2 FQGNSA come from the germline V gene. This CDR3 region has 17 residues. CDR3 DNA sequence: TGTGCCAGCAGCCTAGCATCCGGTGGTGGGTTAGCGTCACCCCTCCACTTT. This encodes CASSLASGGGLASPLHF.

V usage is TRBV6-6 and J usage is TRBJ1-1; D is undetermined. The CDR3 is made up of 11 amino acids. Trimming removed 6 bases from V and 7 bases from J, with 9 bases in between. From germline, CDR1 is MNHNY and CDR2 SVGAGI (reference sequence). In DNA, the CDR3 is TGTGCCAGCAGAGAAACAAGTGAAGCTTTCTTT. This codes for CASRETSEAFF.